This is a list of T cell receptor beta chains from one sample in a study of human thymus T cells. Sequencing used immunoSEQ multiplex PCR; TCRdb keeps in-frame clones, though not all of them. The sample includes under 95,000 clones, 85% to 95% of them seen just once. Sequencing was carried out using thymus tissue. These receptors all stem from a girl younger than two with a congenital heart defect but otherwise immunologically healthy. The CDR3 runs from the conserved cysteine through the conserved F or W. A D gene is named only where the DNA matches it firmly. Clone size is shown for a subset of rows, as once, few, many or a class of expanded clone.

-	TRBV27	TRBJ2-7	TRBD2	TGTGCCAGCTCCCGGGGGGGGGACGAGCAGTACTTC	CASSRGGDEQYF
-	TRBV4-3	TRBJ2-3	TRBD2	TGCGCCAGCAGCCAAGTACTAGCGGCCCAAGATACGCAGTATTTT	CASSQVLAAQDTQYF
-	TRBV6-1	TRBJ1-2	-	TGTGCCAGCAGGATACAGGCGTTGGGGGATGGCTACACCTTC	CASRIQALGDGYTF
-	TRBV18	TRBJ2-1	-	TGTGCCAGCTCACCACTCAGCGATGAGCAGTTCTTC	CASSPLSDEQFF
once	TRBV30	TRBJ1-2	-	TGTGCCTGGAGGGTACGGGCCCACCTCAACTATGGCTACACCTTC	CAWRVRAHLNYGYTF
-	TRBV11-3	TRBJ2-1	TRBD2	TGTGCCAGCAGCTCGAAATCAAATGGCGGGAGACCCTACAATGAGCAGTTCTTC	CASSSKSNGGRPYNEQFF
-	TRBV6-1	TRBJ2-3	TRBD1	TGTGCCAGCAGTGTTTGGCGGGGACAGGGGAGAACAGATACGCAGTATTTT	CASSVWRGQGRTDTQYF
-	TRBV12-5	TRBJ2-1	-	TGTGCTAGTGGTTTGGTCCGTCCGGATCGGGGGTGGGGCAATGAGCAGTTCTTC	CASGLVRPDRGWGNEQFF
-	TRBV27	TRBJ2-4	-	TGTGCCAGCAGTTTATCGAGGAGGTTAGCCAAAAACATTCAGTACTTC	CASSLSRRLAKNIQYF
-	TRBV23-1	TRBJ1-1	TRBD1	TGCGCCAGCAGTCAACCGAACGTGGCGACCAGGGGGCGTTGCACTGAAGCTTTCTTT	CASSQPNVATRGRCTEAFF
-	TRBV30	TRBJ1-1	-	TGTGCCTGGAGTGCAAATGGGGCGGGGGCGAACACTGAAGCTTTCTTT	CAWSANGAGANTEAFF
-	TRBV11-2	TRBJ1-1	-	TGTGCCAGCAGCTTAGACCGGGGTCGGAACACTGAAGCTTTCTTT	CASSLDRGRNTEAFF
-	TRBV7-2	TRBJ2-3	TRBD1	TGTGCCAGCAGCGAAAGGGGGGACAGGGGGAACTACGGCACAGATACGCAGTATTTT	CASSERGDRGNYGTDTQYF
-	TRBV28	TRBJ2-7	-	TGTGCCAGCAGTTTACAGGGAGGCCCGGCCGAGCAGTACTTC	CASSLQGGPAEQYF
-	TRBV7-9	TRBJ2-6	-	TGTGCCAGCAGTCCCGGGGGGCCCCCAACTGGGGCCAACGTCCTGACTTTC	CASSPGGPPTGANVLTF
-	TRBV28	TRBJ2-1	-	TGTGCCAGCAGTTTACCCCAGGCGGGTCTGACAGAGCAGTTCTTC	CASSLPQAGLTEQFF
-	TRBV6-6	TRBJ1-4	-	TGTGCCAGCAGTCCGGGTCGGGCGGAGCGGAGGCCGTCGTGTACCTTT	CASSPGRAERRPSCTF
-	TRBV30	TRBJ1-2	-	TGTGCCTGCAGAACTACTCCCTATGGCTACACCTTC	CACRTTPYGYTF
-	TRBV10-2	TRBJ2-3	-	TGCGCCAGGTCCCCCACAGGCGAGAGCACAGATACGCAGTATTTT	CARSPTGESTDTQYF
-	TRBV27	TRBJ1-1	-	TGTGCCAGCAGTTTCAACCCCCGTCACCGGGCACCGAAGGGGGGTAGCACTGAAGCTTTCTTT	CASSFNPRHRAPKGGSTEAFF